Listed below are T cell receptor beta chains from one sample, sequenced in a study of shared clonotypes between healthy human individuals. The data were produced by immunoSEQ multiplex PCR, yet TCRdb's version contains in-frame clones alone and is incomplete. The sample yields some 2 million clones, over 85% seen once. Sequenced sample: naive CD8+ T cells sorted from blood. The receptors derive from a man aged 18-30 years in good health. CDR3s leave out the opening cysteine and the closing phenylalanine or tryptophan. The size field is filled for only some rows; it gives once, few, many or a size class.

>TRBV28|-
ASSLRGALYEQY
>TRBV5-1|-
ASSENGGGASPYGYT
>TRBV5-6|-
ASSTDSAYEQY
>TRBV28|-
ASSFRGGGELF
>TRBV13|-
ASSRTGGGVAYEQY
>TRBV5-6|-
ASSIPVEAGNTIY
>TRBV25-1|-
ASSEYRASGIYEQY
>TRBV9|-
ASSAWEGHDNEQF
>TRBV5-6|-
ASSLLGTGAGEQY
>TRBV7-9|-
ASSWDPDQETQY
>TRBV28|-
ASSPPGAQETQY
>TRBV2|-
ASSRHAEITGAKNIQY
>TRBV2|once
ASSEGTSGLLQETQY